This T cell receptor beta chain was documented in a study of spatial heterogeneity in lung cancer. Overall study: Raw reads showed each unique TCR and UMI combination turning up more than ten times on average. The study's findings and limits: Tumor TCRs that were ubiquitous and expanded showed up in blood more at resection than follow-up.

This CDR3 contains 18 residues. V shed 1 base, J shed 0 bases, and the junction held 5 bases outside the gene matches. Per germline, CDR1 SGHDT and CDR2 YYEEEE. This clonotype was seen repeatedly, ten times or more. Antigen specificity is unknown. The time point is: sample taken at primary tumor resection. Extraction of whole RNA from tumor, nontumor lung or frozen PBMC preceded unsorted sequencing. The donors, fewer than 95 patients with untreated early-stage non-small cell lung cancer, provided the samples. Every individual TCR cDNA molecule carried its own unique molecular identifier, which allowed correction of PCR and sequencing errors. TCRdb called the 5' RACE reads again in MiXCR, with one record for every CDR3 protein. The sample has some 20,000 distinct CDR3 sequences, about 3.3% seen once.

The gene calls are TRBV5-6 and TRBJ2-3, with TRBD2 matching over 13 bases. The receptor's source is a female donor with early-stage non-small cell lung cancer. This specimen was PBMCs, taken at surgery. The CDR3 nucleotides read TGTGCCAGCAGCTTGACGGGACTAGCGGGAACTAGCACAGATACGCAGTATTTT. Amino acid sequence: CASSLTGLAGTSTDTQYF.